This TCR beta chain appears in the sequencing data of a study of human T cells and chemical hapten exposure (dated by TCRdb to 2020 to 2022). Background on the whole study: For sensitization, 2% DPC in acetone was applied to a roughly 2 cm by roughly 2 cm area of upper inner arm skin. Weekly therapeutic DPC doses were additionally applied to the scalp of patients throughout the roughly 23-week study period. Patch testing was done on the upper back using Finn chambers containing 0.01% DPC, and results were scored after 6 days according to International Contact Dermatitis Research Group standards. The mostly female patient cohort included alopecia areata with under or over 50% scalp involvement, alopecia totalis and alopecia universalis. Libraries were combined into a pool for sequencing, and differences in TCR yield between samples came mainly from small differences in library volumes within the pool. In alopecia patients, the study followed how the peripheral blood TCR repertoire changed in vivo over primary and secondary sensitization to diphenylcyclopropenone (DPC), a hapten. Blood was sampled from patients pre-sensitization (week 0) and at 2, 6 and about 24 weeks after DPC sensitization. Blood for TCR sequencing was provided by twenty-nine alopecia patients at one to four time points (pre-sensitization, 2, 6 and 24 weeks). The research as a whole found: Expanded TCRs formed significantly more large CDR3 similarity clusters than pre-sensitization or healthy control sets, consistent with antigen-driven responses. Because every patient had alopecia, a presumed autoimmune disease, the patients' immune response might differ from that of healthy individuals. DPC sensitization did not change how many TCRs were above 1 in 1000 frequency, and no evidence was found of alterations in global repertoire structure. After repeated subsampling, changes were observed in the strength of the expansion versus patch-test correlation and in the threshold at which the correlation became significant. Patch test score was positively correlated with the number of PT1 expanded TCRs, with significance at thresholds 8, 16 and 32 but not at 4.

CDR1 and CDR2 (MGHRA, YSYEKL) derive from the germline V gene. Spanning cysteine to phenylalanine, the CDR3 consists of 15 amino acids. CDR3 DNA only is kept here, 45 bases in frame from base 1. V loses 6 bases, J loses 5 bases, and the germline ends lie 16 bases apart. The time point label, as the study defines it: patch test 1, 2 weeks after DPC sensitization. Taken with the paper, the label for treatment or condition translates to: therapeutic diphenylcyclopropenone sensitization with weekly scalp DPC. At every patch-test visit, the blood draw took place before the patch test was put on. Patients were eligible if aged 18 to 70, diagnosed with alopecia and judged suitable for DPC therapy, and pregnant patients were excluded. Total RNA was extracted from unfractionated whole blood collected in Tempus Blood RNA tubes. Libraries were made using RACE. TCRdb records NextSeq 500 as the sequencer. During library preparation, unique molecular identifiers were attached to individual cDNA molecules so that TCRs could be counted in a quantitative, reproducible way. From each blood RNA sample, both TCR alpha and TCR beta chains were sequenced. The authors' analysis ran thus. Samples had a median of roughly 99,000 TCRs, with a range from roughly 23,224 to 750,000. The Decombinator software suite was used to annotate the V, J and CDR3 of the TCR reads. To make PS versus PT1 abundance plots, every sample was subsampled to the same number of TCRs (28,000). Expanded TCRs were defined as absent before sensitization and observed at least eight times at the 2-week time point. TCRdb redid the processing of the public reads, applying fastp at Q25 and MiXCR, and retained in-frame beta chains. Identical CDR3 protein sequences are pooled into one entry, listed with their most common genes and DNA. TCRdb assigned the V and J calls; the authors' analysis was not used. Across this sample there are roughly 360,000 distinct CDR3 sequences, with more than 4.5% seen only once. The ten largest make up approximately 2.5% of the sample.

This clonotype has a count of ten or more. The antigen it binds to is not known. Nothing much larger sits one base from this clone, and base qualities are not available. The receptor comes from a woman aged 50 to 60 with alopecia areata. Some clones in this sample may be carry-over from other donors' samples. The source material was whole blood, sampled in connection with sensitization to the hapten diphenylcyclopropenone (DPC). The V and J genes are TRBV4-1 and TRBJ1-4; no D gene call is confident. CDR3 protein: CASSLGLTTNEKLFF. Read as DNA, the sequence is TGCGCCAGCAGTTTAGGACTCACTACAAATGAAAAACTGTTTTTT.